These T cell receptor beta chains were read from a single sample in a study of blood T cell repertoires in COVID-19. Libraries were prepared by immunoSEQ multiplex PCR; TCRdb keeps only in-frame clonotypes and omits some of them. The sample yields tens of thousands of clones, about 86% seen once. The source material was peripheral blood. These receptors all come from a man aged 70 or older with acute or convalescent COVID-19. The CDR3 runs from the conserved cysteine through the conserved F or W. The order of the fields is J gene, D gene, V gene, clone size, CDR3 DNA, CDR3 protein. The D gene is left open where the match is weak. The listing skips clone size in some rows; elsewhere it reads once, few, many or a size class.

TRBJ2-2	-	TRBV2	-	TGTGCCAGCAGTGAAGCCAATGGCTTAGGGGAGCTGTTTTTT	CASSEANGLGELFF
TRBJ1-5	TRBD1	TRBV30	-	TGTGCCTGGAGGGGGACAGGCGGCAATCAGCCCCAGCATTTT	CAWRGTGGNQPQHF
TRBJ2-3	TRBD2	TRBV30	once	TGTGCCTGGAGTGTAACAGCGGGATCGGGGGCAGATACGCAGTATTTT	CAWSVTAGSGADTQYF
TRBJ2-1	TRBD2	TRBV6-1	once	TGTGCCAGCAGTGACCTGACTAGCGGGAGGGCCAATGAGCAGTTCTTC	CASSDLTSGRANEQFF
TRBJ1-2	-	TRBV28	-	-	CASILGRTGAYGYTF
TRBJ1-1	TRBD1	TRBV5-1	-	TGCGCCAGCAGCCCACAGGGGGCCGGGAACACTGAAGCTTTCTTT	CASSPQGAGNTEAFF
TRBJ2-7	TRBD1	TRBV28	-	TGTGCGATCGAAGGGACAGGGGGATCCTACGAGCAGTACTTC	CAIEGTGGSYEQYF
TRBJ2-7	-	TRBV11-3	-	TGTGCCAGCAGCTTAGAGTCCGGGGTTGGCGAGCAGTACTTC	CASSLESGVGEQYF
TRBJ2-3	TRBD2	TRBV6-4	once	TGTGCCAGCAGTGAGGGGGGGGGTTCCGGGACAGATACGCAGTATTTT	CASSEGGGSGTDTQYF
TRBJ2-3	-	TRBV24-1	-	TGTGCCACCAGTGATTTTAGCGGAGGAACTACAGATACGCAGTATTTT	CATSDFSGGTTDTQYF
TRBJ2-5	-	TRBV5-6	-	TGTGCCAGCAGCCGAGGTAGCCTTGGGACCCAGTACTTC	CASSRGSLGTQYF
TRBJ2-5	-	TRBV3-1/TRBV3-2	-	TGTGCCAGCAGCCAAGGACAGTTCCAAGAGACCCAGTACTTC	CASSQGQFQETQYF
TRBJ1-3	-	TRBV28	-	TGTGCCAGTTCCGTCTCTGGAAACACCATATATTTT	CASSVSGNTIYF
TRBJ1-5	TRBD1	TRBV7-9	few	TGTGCCAGCAGCCCAGGACGACAGGGCGGTCAGCCCCAGCATTTT	CASSPGRQGGQPQHF
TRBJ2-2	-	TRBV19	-	TGTGCCAGTAGTTTAAAAGCACCGGGACACGCGAACACCGGGGAGCTGTTTTTT	CASSLKAPGHANTGELFF
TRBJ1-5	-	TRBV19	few	TGTGCCAGTAGTATTGTAAATCAGCCCCAGCATTTT	CASSIVNQPQHF
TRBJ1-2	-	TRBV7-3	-	TGTGCCAGCAGCTTTCTGGACAGCCCTTATGGCTACACCTTC	CASSFLDSPYGYTF
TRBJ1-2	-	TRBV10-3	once	TGTGCCATCAGTCAAGGGGGACCCTATGGCTACACCTTC	CAISQGGPYGYTF
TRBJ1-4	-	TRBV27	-	TGTGCCAGCAGTTTAAACAGGGCTAATGAAAAACTGTTTTTT	CASSLNRANEKLFF
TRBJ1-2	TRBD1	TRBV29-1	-	TGCAGCGCTTTAGGACAGGGGGCGGGTGGCTACACCTTC	CSALGQGAGGYTF
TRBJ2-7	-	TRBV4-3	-	TGCGCCAGCAGCCAAGGTTCCAGTCTCAGTTACGAGCAGTACTTC	CASSQGSSLSYEQYF
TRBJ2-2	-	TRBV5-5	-	TGTGCCAGCAGCTATGCGCCGACAGGATTAAACACCGGGGAGCTGTTTTTT	CASSYAPTGLNTGELFF
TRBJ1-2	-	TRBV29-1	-	TGCAGCGTTGATTCGATGACAGCTAACTATGGCTACACCTTC	CSVDSMTANYGYTF
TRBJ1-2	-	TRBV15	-	TGTGCCACCAGCAGCGTGATCAGAGGCTACACCTTC	CATSSVIRGYTF
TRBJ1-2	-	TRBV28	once	TGTGCCAGCAGTTTTTCTGGCGGCTACACCTTC	CASSFSGGYTF